The rows below give T cell receptor beta chains drawn from one sample of a study of identical twins. Via MiXCR, TCRdb re-called the 5' RACE reads, giving one row per CDR3 protein. The data hold hundreds of thousands of distinct CDR3 sequences, with 5.5% to 6.5% observed a single time. The sequenced sample was naive T cells sorted from blood. These receptors were obtained from a man in his late teens or twenties in good health. CDR3s include the opening cysteine and the closing phenylalanine or tryptophan. D genes are given only for firm matches. Only some rows state a clone size, as once, few, many or a class for expanded clones.

V gene	D gene	clone size	J gene	CDR3 DNA	CDR3 protein
TRBV7-8	-	-	TRBJ2-3	TGTGCCAGCAGCACTACTGGGGTCCGCTCGGATACGCAGTATTTT	CASSTTGVRSDTQYF
TRBV7-2	TRBD2	-	TRBJ2-7	TGTGCCAGCAGCTTAGGACTAGCGGCCTCCTACGAGCAGTACTTC	CASSLGLAASYEQYF
TRBV12-3/TRBV12-4	-	many	TRBJ2-4	TGTGCCAGCAGTTTAGGAGGGGATTTCGGAATTCAGTACTTC	CASSLGGDFGIQYF
TRBV25-1	TRBD1	many	TRBJ1-2	TGTGCCAGCAGTGAAATAGGGACAGGCGGCTACACCTTC	CASSEIGTGGYTF
TRBV12-3/TRBV12-4	-	many	TRBJ2-3	TGTGCCACCCGGGGGGCTAGCACAGATACGCAGTATTTT	CATRGASTDTQYF
TRBV5-6	TRBD1	many	TRBJ2-1	TGTGCCAGTAATTTAGGGACAGACAATGAGCAGTTCTTC	CASNLGTDNEQFF
TRBV4-2	TRBD1	few	TRBJ1-1	TGTGCCAGCAGCCAGGGTATGACAGGGCGCACTGAAGCTTTCTTT	CASSQGMTGRTEAFF
TRBV14	-	-	TRBJ2-3	TGTGCCAGCAGCCAAGAAATCACAGCGGCGCAGTATTTT	CASSQEITAAQYF
TRBV9	-	few	TRBJ2-1	TGTGCCAGCAGTACCGGGCCCCAGGGGGGGAGTGAGCAGTTCTTC	CASSTGPQGGSEQFF
TRBV6-2/TRBV6-3	-	-	TRBJ2-7	TGTGCCAGCAGTTACGGGGGAGCCACTTTCTCCTACGAGCAGTACTTC	CASSYGGATFSYEQYF
TRBV20-1	TRBD2	many	TRBJ2-4	TGCAGTGCTAGGGGGAGGGGCAAAAACATTCAGTACTTC	CSARGRGKNIQYF
TRBV12-3/TRBV12-4	-	many	TRBJ2-4	TGTGCCAGCAGTTCCCCCCAGACTAGTACTAGGTACTTC	CASSSPQTSTRYF
TRBV7-9	-	few	TRBJ2-5	TGTGCCAGCAGCTTAGGGGGACGCCGGTACCAAGAGACCCAGTACTTC	CASSLGGRRYQETQYF
TRBV6-2/TRBV6-3	-	-	TRBJ1-1	TGTGCCAGCAGTTACCCTCCTGTGGCGAACACTGAAGCTTTCTTT	CASSYPPVANTEAFF
TRBV5-1	TRBD1	many	TRBJ2-3	TGCGCCAGCAGCTTTGGACAGGGGAGAAGCACAGATACGCAGTATTTT	CASSFGQGRSTDTQYF
TRBV5-1	-	few	TRBJ2-7	TGCGCCAGCAGCCTGACGGACAGCCTCGCCTCCTACGAGCAGTACTTC	CASSLTDSLASYEQYF